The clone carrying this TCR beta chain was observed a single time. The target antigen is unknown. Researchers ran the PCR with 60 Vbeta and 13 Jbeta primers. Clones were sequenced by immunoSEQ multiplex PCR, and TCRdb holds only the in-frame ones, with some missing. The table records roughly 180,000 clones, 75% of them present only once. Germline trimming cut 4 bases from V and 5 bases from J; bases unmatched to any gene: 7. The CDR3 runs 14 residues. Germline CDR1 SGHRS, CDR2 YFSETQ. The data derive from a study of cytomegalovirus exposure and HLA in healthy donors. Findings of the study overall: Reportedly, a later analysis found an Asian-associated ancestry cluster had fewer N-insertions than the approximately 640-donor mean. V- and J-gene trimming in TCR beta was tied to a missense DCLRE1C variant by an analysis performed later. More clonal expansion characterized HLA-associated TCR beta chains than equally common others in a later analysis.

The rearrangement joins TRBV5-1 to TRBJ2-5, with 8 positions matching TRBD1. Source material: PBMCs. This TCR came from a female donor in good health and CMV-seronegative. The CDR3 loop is CASSPGTGGETQYF. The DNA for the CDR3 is TGCGCCAGCAGCCCCGGGACAGGAGGGGAGACCCAGTACTTC.